The text below deals with one T cell receptor beta chain. The data were obtained in a study of T cell responses to AZD1222 COVID-19 vaccine. Germline V gives CDR1 SGHTA, CDR2 FQGNSA. The CDR3 is 15 residues long. J lost 4 bases, V lost 5 bases, and 5 bases had no gene match. Sequencing was performed with immunoSEQ multiplex PCR; in TCRdb, only in-frame clones are kept and a portion is missing. The sample has around 150,000 clones, around 93% seen once. The TCR originated in an adult in good health. The source was peripheral blood, collected on day 0 of AZD1222 vaccination. The J gene is TRBJ2-1, the V gene TRBV7-2; 10 bases agree with TRBD2. CDR3 sequence (DNA): TGTGCCAGCAGCGTCCTAGCGGGGGAATACAATGAGCAGTTCTTC. As protein: CASSVLAGEYNEQFF.